This is a list of T cell receptor beta chains from one sample in a study of beta chain features in type 1 diabetes. Sequencing used immunoSEQ multiplex PCR; TCRdb keeps in-frame clones, though not all of them. The repertoire holds about 650,000 clones, with roughly 12% as singletons. Sequencing was carried out using naive CD4+ T cells from blood. The receptors stem from a man aged 25-40 years with type 1 diabetes. Both conserved end residues are part of each CDR3. D genes are given only for firm matches. Not all rows give a size; the values are once, few, many and, for expanded clones, a class.

>TRBV30|NA|NA|TRBJ1-2
TGTGCCTGGGAACTACCGGCCATCTATGGCTACACCTTC
CAWELPAIYGYTF
>TRBV25-1|few|TRBD1|TRBJ2-5
TGTGCCAGCAGTGACACTCACCGGGACAGCAGAGGGGAGACCCAGTACTTC
CASSDTHRDSRGETQYF
>TRBV9|NA|NA|TRBJ2-5
TGTGCCAGCAGCGTAGTGGGGATGTCCCAAGAGACCCAGTACTTC
CASSVVGMSQETQYF
>TRBV5-4|few|NA|TRBJ2-3
TGTGCCAGCAGCTCCCCCGGGACGTCCACAGATACGCAGTATTTT
CASSSPGTSTDTQYF
>TRBV6-1|once|TRBD1|TRBJ2-5
TGTGCCAGCAGTTTGAACAGGGGGCGGGAGACCCAGTACTTC
CASSLNRGRETQYF
>TRBV15|few|NA|TRBJ1-5
TGTGCCACCAGCAGAGATTGGCCAGGGAATAATCAGCCCCAGCATTTT
CATSRDWPGNNQPQHF
>TRBV5-6|few|NA|TRBJ2-1
TGTGCCAGCAGCTTGGGTGACATCTCCTACAATGAGCAGTTCTTC
CASSLGDISYNEQFF
>TRBV13|few|TRBD2|TRBJ2-3
TGTGCCAGCAGCCCGGGAGGGAGCACAGATACGCAGTATTTT
CASSPGGSTDTQYF
>TRBV5-4|few|TRBD2|TRBJ2-7
TGTGCCAGCAGCTTGTACGGGGGGGCCAGGTACGAGCAGTACTTC
CASSLYGGARYEQYF
>TRBV9|NA|NA|TRBJ1-1
TGTGCCAGCAGCGTAGAGCGCGACACTGAAGCTTTCTTT
CASSVERDTEAFF
>TRBV28|NA|TRBD1|TRBJ2-1
TGTGCCAGCAGTTTATCCACCGGGACAGGGGGCCCGAATGAGCAGTTCTTC
CASSLSTGTGGPNEQFF
>TRBV4-1|NA|NA|TRBJ1-1
TGCGCCAGCAGCCAGATTCGGGGGCGGACTGAAGCTTTCTTT
CASSQIRGRTEAFF